This entry is about one T cell receptor beta chain. Antigen: not known. The data were obtained in a study of identical twins. Study-wide results and caveats: Cord blood beta clonotypes present at high abundance carried fewer insertions; no such pattern appeared in memory repertoires. Part of the zero-insertion signal could reflect confounding by invariant MAIT and iNKT cells.

CDR1 and CDR2 (germline): MNHNS, SASEGT. Trimming cost V 9 bases and J 8 bases, with 16 bases left between them. This CDR3 has 12 residues. TCRdb ran MiXCR on the 5' RACE reads and lists one entry per CDR3 protein. Of approximately 600,000 distinct CDR3 sequences in the sample, less than 9% were seen once. This sample was shared with a second study, whose subject was yellow fever vaccine responses in identical twins. That publication notes: Twin vaccine T cell responses reportedly seemed partly convergent, partly personalized.

V usage is TRBV6-1 and J usage is TRBJ1-2, with D perhaps matching TRBD1 (5 bases). Sequencing was carried out using PBMCs. The origin of this receptor is a woman aged 18-30 years in good health. CDR3: CARFIGVQGYTF. DNA of the CDR3: TGTGCCAGGTTTATAGGGGTACAGGGCTACACCTTC.